This TCR beta chain is from a study of CD8 T cells in ankylosing spondylitis. General observations from the study: Prior literature has documented some motif variants in synovial fluid and blood from reactive arthritis. Disease-linked clones bore a CD8+ phenotype and were relatively rare in peripheral blood. Seemingly characteristic of ankylosing spondylitis blood was a TCR beta motif consisting of eight highly homologous variants.

V gave up 2 bases and J gave up 0 bases, with 8 bases separating them. Germline V gene sequence: CDR1 MNHEY, CDR2 SVGAGI. CDR3 length: 16 amino acids. Quantitative 5'-RACE with molecular barcodes was used to make the TCR beta libraries. TCRdb itself ran the 5' RACE reads through MiXCR, one entry per CDR3 protein. The data contain about 150,000 distinct CDR3 sequences, 30% to 40% of them singletons. This clonotype was seen many times. Its antigen is currently unknown. The V call is TRBV6-5, the J call TRBJ1-6; no reliable D call. The clonotype was recovered from a male donor with ankylosing spondylitis. Sequencing used synovial fluid, either unsorted or a sorted T cell fraction (not recorded which). The CDR3 coding sequence is TGTGCCAGCAGTTACGACAAGAGCTCCTATAATTCACCCCTCCACTTT. It codes for CASSYDKSSYNSPLHF.